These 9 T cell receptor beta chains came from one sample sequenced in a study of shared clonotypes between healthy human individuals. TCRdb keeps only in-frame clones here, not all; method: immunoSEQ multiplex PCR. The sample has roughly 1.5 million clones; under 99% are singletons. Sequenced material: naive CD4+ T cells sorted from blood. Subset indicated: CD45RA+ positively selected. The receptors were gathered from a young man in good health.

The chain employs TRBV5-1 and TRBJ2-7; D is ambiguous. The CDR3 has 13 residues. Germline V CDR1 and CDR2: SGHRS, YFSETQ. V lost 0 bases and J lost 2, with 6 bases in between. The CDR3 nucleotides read TGCGCCAGCAGCTTGGCCGCGGCCTACGAGCAGTACTTC. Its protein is CASSLAAAYEQYF.

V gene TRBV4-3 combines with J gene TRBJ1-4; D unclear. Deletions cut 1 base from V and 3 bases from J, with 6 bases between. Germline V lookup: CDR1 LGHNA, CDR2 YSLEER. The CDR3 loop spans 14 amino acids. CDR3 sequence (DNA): TGCGCCAGCAGCCAAGGTTGGGCTAATGAAAAACTGTTTTTT. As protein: CASSQGWANEKLFF.

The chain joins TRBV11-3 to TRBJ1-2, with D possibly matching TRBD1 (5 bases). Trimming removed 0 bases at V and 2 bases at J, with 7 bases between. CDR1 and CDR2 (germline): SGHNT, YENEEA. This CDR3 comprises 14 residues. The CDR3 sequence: CASSLEPGNYGYTF. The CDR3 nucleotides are TGTGCCAGCAGCTTAGAGCCAGGGAACTATGGCTACACCTTC.

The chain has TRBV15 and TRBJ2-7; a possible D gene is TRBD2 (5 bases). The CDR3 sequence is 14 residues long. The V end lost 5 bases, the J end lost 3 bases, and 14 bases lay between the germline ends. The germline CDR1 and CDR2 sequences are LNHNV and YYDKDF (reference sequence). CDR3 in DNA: TGTGCCACCAGCTCCATCAGAGGGATCTACGAGCAGTACTTC. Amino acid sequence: CATSSIRGIYEQYF.

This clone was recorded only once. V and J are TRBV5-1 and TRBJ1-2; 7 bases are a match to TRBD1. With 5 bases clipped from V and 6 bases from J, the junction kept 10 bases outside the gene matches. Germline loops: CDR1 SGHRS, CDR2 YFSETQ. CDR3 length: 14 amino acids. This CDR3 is CASSRPQGGDGYTF. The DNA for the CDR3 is TGCGCCAGCAGTCGACCTCAGGGGGGAGATGGCTACACCTTC.

In DNA, the CDR3 is TGTGCCAGCAGCTTATCGGCGGTGTACAATGAGCAGTTCTTC. Its translation: CASSLSAVYNEQFF. The chain carries TRBV7-2 and TRBJ2-1, with no clear D. CDR1 and CDR2 (germline): SGHTA, FQGNSA. Deletions cut 2 bases from V and 4 bases from J, with 9 bases between. The CDR3 extends over 14 amino acids.

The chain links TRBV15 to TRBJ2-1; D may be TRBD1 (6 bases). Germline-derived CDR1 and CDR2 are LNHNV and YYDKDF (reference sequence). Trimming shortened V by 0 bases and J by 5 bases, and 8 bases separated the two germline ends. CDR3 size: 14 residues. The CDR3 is CATSRDPGDNEQFF. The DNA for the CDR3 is TGTGCCACCAGCAGAGATCCAGGGGACAATGAGCAGTTCTTC. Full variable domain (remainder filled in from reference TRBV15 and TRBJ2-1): DAMVIQNPRYQVTQFGKPVTLSCSQTLNHNVMYWYQQKSSQAPKLLFHYYDKDFNNEADTPDNFQSRRPNTSFCFLDIRSPGLGDTAMYLCATSRDPGDNEQFFGPGTRLTVL.

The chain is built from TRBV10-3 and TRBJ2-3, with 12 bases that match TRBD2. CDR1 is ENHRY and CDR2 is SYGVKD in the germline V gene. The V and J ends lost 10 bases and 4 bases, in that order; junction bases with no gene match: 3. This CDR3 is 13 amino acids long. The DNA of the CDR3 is TGTGCCACTCTAGCGGGAGGGCCAGATACGCAGTATTTT. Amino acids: CATLAGGPDTQYF.

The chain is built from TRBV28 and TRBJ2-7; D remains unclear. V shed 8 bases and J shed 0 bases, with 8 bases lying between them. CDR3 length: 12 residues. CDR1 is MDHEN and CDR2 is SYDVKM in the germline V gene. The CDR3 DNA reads TGTGCCAGCGGATATTTCTCCTACGAGCAGTACTTC. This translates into CASGYFSYEQYF.